The clone carrying this TCR beta chain was found once. Ages ranged from about 18 to 89 years, with residence in 20 to 30 US areas. Exposed volunteers were people who met a COVID-19 case within 2 weeks before study entry. This sample stems from a study of blood T cell repertoires in COVID-19. Looking at the study overall: T cells, B-cell-depleted T cells, or PBMCs supplied cDNA or gDNA.

How the authors handled the data: The authors estimated nucleated cell counts from reference gene primer amplification. Libraries were prepared by immunoSEQ multiplex PCR; TCRdb keeps only in-frame clonotypes and omits some of them. V and J calls and clone size come straight from that table; D and trimming were deduced from the DNA. This repertoire shows 210,000 or so clones, about 83% found once; its top ten account for nearly 5%. This TCR derives from a woman in her fifties or sixties who had been exposed to COVID-19. The sequencing sample was made of PBMCs or T cells enriched from blood (not recorded which).

CDR3 nucleotide sequence: TGTGCCAGCAGATCTACAGGAAACACCGGGGAGCTGTTTTTT. Translation gives CASRSTGNTGELFF. The V and J genes are TRBV7-3 and TRBJ2-2; a weak D match, TRBD1 (5 bases). Germline V lookup: CDR1 SGHTA, CDR2 FQGTGA. V dropped 6 bases and J dropped 2 bases, with 10 bases sitting between them. This CDR3 has 14 amino acids.